This T cell receptor beta chain derives from a study of PD-L1 blockade in urothelial cancer. Turning to the study itself: Patients had undergone 0 to 3 prior chemotherapy regimens. At 6 weeks and at 3 weeks (second dose) after treatment start, blood was analyzed.

Study-wide results and caveats: Prediction of better survival came from below-median pretreatment blood TCR clonality. Blood clones associated with the tumor expanded more at 3 weeks in durable-benefit patients.

For this clone: What it binds is not known.

This table comes from immunoSEQ multiplex PCR, and its TCRdb copy is limited to in-frame clones, with some not included. Of roughly 100,000 clones detected, 83% appear once; the ten largest clones hold around 7.7%. Described time point: peripheral blood 6 weeks after treatment start. V dropped 8 bases and J dropped 6; count of bases not matched to a gene: 6. Per the germline V gene, CDR1 is SGHTA and CDR2 is FQGNSA. The CDR3 is 13 residues long. This sequence originates from a man in his 70s with urothelial cancer. The material was PBMCs, obtained around atezolizumab (anti-PD-L1) treatment. V gene TRBV7-2 combines with J gene TRBJ2-3; 9 bases line up with TRBD2. Here the CDR3 reads CASRAGGGDTQYF. In DNA form, the CDR3 reads TGTGCCAGCCGAGCGGGAGGAGGGGATACGCAGTATTTT.